What follows describes a single T cell receptor (beta chain). Germline-derived CDR1 and CDR2 are LGHDT and YNNKEL (reference sequence). The CDR3 covers 16 residues. With 0 bases removed from V and 4 bases from J, the gap between germline ends came to 15 bases. These data come from a study of blood T cell repertoires in COVID-19. Study context: Researchers got acute and convalescent COVID-19 samples from the United States, Italy and Spain.

Per the study methods: How many nucleated cells were present was estimated from reference gene primer amplification. TCRdb keeps only in-frame clones here, not all; method: immunoSEQ multiplex PCR. V and J calls and clone size are those listed in that table; D and trimming were worked out from the DNA. The data contain hundreds of thousands of clones, nearly 90% of them seen just once; the ten biggest clones take up about 1.5%. Participants were aged about 18 to 90 years from approximately 25 US areas. The material sequenced was PBMCs or T cells enriched from blood (not recorded which). This clonotype was sampled from a woman between 18 and 29 years old with acute COVID-19. The V call is TRBV3-1 (or the pseudogene TRBV3-2), the J call TRBJ1-1, with D perhaps TRBD1 (6 bases). The CDR3 region is CASSQDSAGAGTEAFF. For the CDR3, the DNA is TGTGCCAGCAGCCAAGATTCGGCGGGGGCTGGCACTGAAGCTTTCTTT.